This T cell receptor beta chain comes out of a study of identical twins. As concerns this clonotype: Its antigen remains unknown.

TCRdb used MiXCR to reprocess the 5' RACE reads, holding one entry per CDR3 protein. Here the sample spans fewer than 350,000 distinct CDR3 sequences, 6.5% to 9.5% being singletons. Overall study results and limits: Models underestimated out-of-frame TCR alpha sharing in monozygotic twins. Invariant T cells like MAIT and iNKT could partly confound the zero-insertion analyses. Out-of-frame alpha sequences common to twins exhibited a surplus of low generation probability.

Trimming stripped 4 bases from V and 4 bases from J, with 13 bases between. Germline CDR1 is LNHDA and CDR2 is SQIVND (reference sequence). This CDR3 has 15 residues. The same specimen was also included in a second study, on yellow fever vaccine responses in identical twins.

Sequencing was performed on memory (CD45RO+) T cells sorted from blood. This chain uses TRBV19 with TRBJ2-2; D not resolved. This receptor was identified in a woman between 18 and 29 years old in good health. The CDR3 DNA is TGTGCCAGTAGTACCCAGGCCGGGCCCACCGGGGAGCTGTTTTTT. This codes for CASSTQAGPTGELFF. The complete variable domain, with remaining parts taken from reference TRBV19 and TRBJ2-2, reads DGGITQSPKYLFRKEGQNVTLSCEQNLNHDAMYWYRQDPGQGLRLIYYSQIVNDFQKGDIAEGYSVSREKKESFPLTVTSAQKNPTAFYLCASSTQAGPTGELFFGEGSRLTVL.